The entry that follows covers one T cell receptor (beta chain) sequence. The antigen remains undetermined. This record belongs to a study of cytomegalovirus exposure and HLA in healthy donors. Study conclusions and caveats: Cytomegalovirus status was reportedly diagnosed by the classifier with high sensitivity and specificity. Specificity for CMV antigens was confirmed in vitro for a few of the CMV-associated chains. Most TCR sequences were uncommon, yet certain public TCRs appeared in many donors.

J was trimmed by 0 bases and V by 5 bases; bases with no gene match: 6. In germline, CDR1 is SGHDN, CDR2 FVKESK. The CDR3 loop spans 15 amino acids. The repertoire was sequenced with immunoSEQ multiplex PCR; TCRdb's copy has only in-frame clones and lacks some. The sample includes over 100,000 clones, roughly 87% seen only once; the top ten take 1% to 1.5%. The clonotype comes from a woman younger than 30 in good health and CMV-seronegative. The V and J genes are TRBV14 and TRBJ1-2; TRBD1 aligns across 7 bases. The sequenced sample consisted of PBMCs. The CDR3 sequence: CASSTTGQPNYGYTF. The CDR3 DNA sequence: TGTGCCAGCAGCACGACGGGACAGCCTAACTATGGCTACACCTTC.